This T cell receptor (beta chain) was captured in a study of T-cell reconstitution after alpha-beta-depleted transplantation in children. Findings of the study overall: TCRbeta diversity was high at day 60 in some patients (a result of surviving recipient T cells and thymic progenitors). Expanded clones from the graft, numbering several hundred, reportedly supplied alpha-beta T cells about two months after transplant. Fresh T-cell production supplied most of the T-cell counts and diversity seen one year after transplant.

The authors prepared the TCRbeta library with unique molecular identifiers. One entry per CDR3 protein, called by TCRdb with MiXCR from the PCR reads. The table has hundreds of thousands of distinct CDR3 sequences, under 30% seen once; the top ten hold about 4.8%. Trimming cost V 2 bases and J 0 bases; bases outside gene matches: 14. The CDR3 is 20 residues long. In germline, CDR1 is MGHRA, CDR2 YSYEKL. A word on this clonotype: Its target is unknown.

V is TRBV4-1 and J is TRBJ2-7; 12 bases are a match to TRBD2. This TCR came from a female patient aged 2 to 10 who had a stem cell transplant for congenital amegakaryocytic thrombocytopenia, so the T cells may come from the graft donor. The specimen comprised PBMCs, mostly from graft donor cells, sampled 360 days after TCRalphabeta/CD19-depleted stem cell transplant. The CDR3 DNA reads as TGCGCCAGCAGCCAATCATCGGGACTAGCGGGCCAAGAGTTCTCCTACGAGCAGTACTTC. Its translation is CASSQSSGLAGQEFSYEQYF.